This is a list of T cell receptor beta chains from one sample in a study of STAT5B mutations in CD4+ large granular lymphocyte leukemia. Profiling relied on immunoSEQ multiplex PCR, and the TCRdb table lists in-frame clones only, not all of them. Of around 50,000 clones listed, about four fifths were seen once; the top ten hold 0.35%. Sequences were obtained from CD4+ T cells from blood buffy coats. All receptors come from a human donor in good health. Each CDR3 is given with its conserved first and last residue. A D gene is named only where the DNA matches it firmly.

cdr3_length,v_call,j_call,d_call,cdr3_aa
13,TRBV19,TRBJ2-3,.,CASSIGQADTQYF
13,TRBV6-6,TRBJ1-6,.,CASLEGKNSPLHF
11,TRBV20-1,TRBJ2-7,.,CSARDTYEQYF
12,TRBV10-3,TRBJ1-2,.,CAIRREGYGYTF
16,TRBV12-5,TRBJ1-2,TRBD1,CASGLAGQGRVYGYTF
15,TRBV5-6,TRBJ2-1,TRBD2,CASRILAGRLNEQFF
15,TRBV19,TRBJ1-4,.,CASSSRGGGDEKLFF
15,TRBV18,TRBJ2-6,.,CASSPDSSGANVLTF
13,TRBV11-2,TRBJ2-7,.,CASSFVMTDEQYF
15,TRBV9,TRBJ2-3,.,CASSVGIGYTDTQYF
12,TRBV5-1,TRBJ2-2,.,CASSTDTGELFF
15,TRBV7-9,TRBJ1-5,.,CASSSEGGVGQPQHF
15,TRBV5-5,TRBJ2-2,TRBD1,CASSRGQGATGELFF
14,TRBV5-1,TRBJ1-1,.,CASSLAVGDTEAFF
17,TRBV19,TRBJ2-2,.,CASSIMAPRSGTGELFF
16,TRBV4-1,TRBJ1-2,.,CASSRGGGGLNYGYTF
18,TRBV12-2,TRBJ2-7,.,CASRLDPPAGDICYEQYF
13,TRBV4-1,TRBJ2-1,.,CASSQGQGNEQFF
15,TRBV5-1,TRBJ1-4,.,CASSLEGTTNEKLFF
12,TRBV6-5,TRBJ2-3,.,CASTSPTDTQYF
14,TRBV4-2,TRBJ2-1,TRBD1,CASSRDRVDNEQFF
14,TRBV2,TRBJ2-6,.,CASTQAPGANVLTF
15,TRBV5-6,TRBJ1-2,TRBD1,CASSLPGGDNYGYTF
15,TRBV6-6,TRBJ2-3,TRBD1,CASSLRQGYTDTQYF
18,TRBV9,TRBJ1-3,.,CASSVADGKSPSGNTIYF
15,TRBV4-1,TRBJ1-2,.,CASSHGPVTLYGYTF
14,TRBV9,TRBJ2-1,TRBD2,CASSRLAGEQEQFF
16,TRBV18,TRBJ1-5,.,CASSPRRVDSNQPQHF
14,TRBV11-3,TRBJ2-7,TRBD2,CASSPGGSSYEQYF
16,TRBV5-1,TRBJ2-3,TRBD2,CASSSDLSGGTDTQYF
17,TRBV6-1,TRBJ1-2,.,CASSEALTSRALNGYTF
13,TRBV11-3,TRBJ2-2,.,CASRGGRTGELFF
13,TRBV15,TRBJ1-1,TRBD1,CATGGQGETEAFF
15,TRBV2,TRBJ2-7,TRBD2,CASSELLAGGYEQYF
16,TRBV27,TRBJ1-4,.,CASSLSMGKGDEKLFF
15,TRBV9,TRBJ2-1,TRBD2,CASSVVAGEGSEQFF
15,TRBV7-6,TRBJ1-5,TRBD1,CASSDGTGNNQPQHF
11,TRBV29-1,TRBJ2-1,.,CSVVWGDEQFF
14,TRBV6-4,TRBJ1-5,.,CASSESPNHQPQHF
15,TRBV6-5,TRBJ2-7,TRBD2,CASSYSNAGGTEQYF
15,TRBV19,TRBJ1-1,TRBD1,CASSIGGQGNTEAFF
14,TRBV29-1,TRBJ2-3,.,CSVEVQFSTDTQYF
11,TRBV30,TRBJ1-1,.,CAWSPTREAFF
12,TRBV6-6,TRBJ1-5,.,CASGGINQPQHF
14,TRBV5-5,TRBJ1-1,.,CASSLEWANTEAFF
16,TRBV11-3,TRBJ2-5,TRBD2,CASSAGLAGVYETQYF
15,TRBV5-5,TRBJ2-1,TRBD2,CASSFSGGAYNEQFF
13,TRBV10-3,TRBJ2-3,.,CAISESLEDTQYF
14,TRBV9,TRBJ2-1,.,CASSTGPDPNEQFF
13,TRBV18,TRBJ1-2,.,CASSEGTNYGYTF
18,TRBV10-3,TRBJ1-5,TRBD1,CAIPERTGGPFSNQPQHF
13,TRBV10-1,TRBJ2-3,TRBD2,CASGTSGRDTQYF
15,TRBV9,TRBJ1-1,.,CASSSGHRDDTEAFF
13,TRBV2,.,TRBD1,CASSGGQGFEQYF
12,TRBV2,TRBJ2-1,TRBD2,CASQGLAGGEFF
15,TRBV6-1,TRBJ2-7,TRBD2,CASSERLAGGYEQYF
14,TRBV16,TRBJ2-7,TRBD1,CASSQPGQGVEQYF
13,TRBV6-6,TRBJ1-2,.,CASSPDLSYGYTF
17,TRBV19,TRBJ1-2,.,CASSPDPRRGSNYGYTF
14,TRBV30,TRBJ1-6,.,CAWTLSSYNSPLHF